The 14 T cell receptor beta chains given below trace back to one sample, sequenced in a study of shared clonotypes between healthy human individuals (dated by TCRdb to about 2020). Libraries were prepared through the immunoSEQ multiplex PCR assay. Here the immuneACCESS table is served through TCRdb, limited to in-frame sequences with V and J called. Missing clones are a known gap in these copies; in checked studies unresolved V genes cover under half, and the rest lacks a known reason. A total of about 600,000 clones appear in this sample, roughly 97% of them only once. Clones ranked in the top ten supply around 0.057% of the sample. Sequencing input: naive CD4+ T cells sorted from blood. The intended sense of this specimen's cell subset or site label: CD45RA+ positively selected. Receptors originate from a woman between 25 and 40 years old in good health.

The chain combines TRBV28 with TRBJ2-5; 10 nucleotides line up with TRBD2. The better agreement between TRBJ2-7 and the DNA end casts doubt on the J call. The CDR3 sequence is 14 residues long. Germline V gives CDR1 MDHEN, CDR2 SYDVKM. In DNA form, the CDR3 reads TGTGCCAGCACTTTCCTAGCGGGAGACTACGAGCAGTACTTC. Translated: CASTFLAGDYEQYF.

The genes are TRBV5-4 and TRBJ2-1; D may be TRBD1 (6 bases). The germline CDR1 and CDR2 sequences are SGHNT and YYREEE (reference sequence). The V end was cut by 5 bases, the J end by 2 bases, with 14 bases between. This CDR3 comprises 15 residues. In DNA form, the CDR3 reads TGTGCCAGCAGAGAAATCAGGGGTGCCTACAATGAGCAGTTCTTC. Amino acid sequence: CASREIRGAYNEQFF.

The gene calls are TRBV18 and TRBJ2-7; 7 bases are a match to TRBD2. The CDR3 is 14 residues long. CDR1 is KGHSH, CDR2 LQKENI, per germline. Trimming cost V 3 bases and J 7 bases; bases outside gene matches: 9. Written as DNA, the CDR3 is TGTGCCAGCTCACCGGGCCTAGCGGCTGAAGAGCAGTACTTC. Its protein product is CASSPGLAAEEQYF.

V is TRBV19 and J is TRBJ1-1, with TRBD1 matching over 9 bases. J lost 1 base, V lost 7 bases, and 10 bases had no gene match. Germline CDR1 LNHDA, CDR2 SQIVND (reference sequence). CDR3 length equals 16 residues. The CDR3 reads CASISLPGQGNTEAFF. CDR3 bases: TGTGCCAGTATCTCACTCCCGGGACAGGGGAACACTGAAGCTTTCTTT. Together with reference TRBV19 and TRBJ1-1, the CDR3 gives the full variable domain: DGGITQSPKYLFRKEGQNVTLSCEQNLNHDAMYWYRQDPGQGLRLIYYSQIVNDFQKGDIAEGYSVSREKKESFPLTVTSAQKNPTAFYLCASISLPGQGNTEAFFGQGTRLTVV.

The gene calls are TRBV19 and TRBJ2-1; D not certain. The CDR3 length is 17 residues. Germline CDR1 and CDR2: LNHDA and SQIVND (reference sequence). V was cut by 0 bases and J by 4 bases, with 16 bases left in between. The CDR3 coding sequence is TGTGCCAGTAGTATAGATAGGGCCCCCGTCGGTTACAATGAGCAGTTCTTC. Translated, it gives CASSIDRAPVGYNEQFF.

The chain combines TRBV2 with TRBJ2-1; maybe TRBD2 (6 bases). Per germline, CDR1 SNHLY and CDR2 FYNNEI. Trimming removed 6 bases at V and 6 bases at J, with 12 bases between. The CDR3 has 13 amino acids. CDR3 loop: CASSRLVSNEQFF. CDR3 nucleotides: TGTGCCAGCAGCCGACTAGTCAGCAATGAGCAGTTCTTC.

The V and J genes are TRBV11-3 and TRBJ1-1; D is unclear. The length of the CDR3 is 12 residues. The germline CDR1 and CDR2 sequences are SGHNT and YENEEA. Trimming removed 5 bases at V and 3 bases at J, with 7 bases between. The chain's CDR3 is CASSPGDTEAFF. CDR3 coding DNA: TGTGCCAGCAGCCCCGGGGACACTGAAGCTTTCTTT.

The chain joins TRBV5-1 to TRBJ2-7; tentatively, D is TRBD2 (6 bases). The CDR3 loop spans 18 amino acids. V was shortened by 4 bases and J by 5 bases, with 28 bases between the two germline ends. CDR1 and CDR2 (germline): SGHRS, YFSETQ. In nucleotides, the CDR3 is TGCGCCAGCAGCCGTTCACTACTTAGCGGCCACCCGGGGGACGAGCAGTACTTC. It encodes CASSRSLLSGHPGDEQYF.

The chain employs TRBV5-1 and TRBJ2-5, with a weak D call TRBD2 (6 bases). This CDR3 spans 18 amino acids. The V gene's germline CDR1 is SGHRS and CDR2 YFSETQ. Between the trimmed V and J ends, which lost 1 base and 0 bases, there was a span of 19 bases. The CDR3 DNA reads as TGCGCCAGCAGCTTGCCTGCCACCGGGGGACCCTACCAAGAGACCCAGTACTTC. This translates into CASSLPATGGPYQETQYF.

This chain links TRBV29-1 with TRBJ2-1; 11 nucleotides line up with TRBD1. V dropped 5 bases and J dropped 1; count of bases not matched to a gene: 13. Germline lookup yields CDR1 SQVTM and CDR2 ANQGSEA. The CDR3 has 18 amino acids. The CDR3 DNA sequence: TGCAGCGTTCGTCGGGGACAGGGGGTTAAAGGGTCCTACAATGAGCAGTTCTTC. Translation gives CSVRRGQGVKGSYNEQFF.

V gene TRBV7-2 combines with J gene TRBJ2-2; D is uncertain. V was pared by 0 bases and J by 4 bases, with 3 bases between. This CDR3 region has 13 residues. Germline loops: CDR1 SGHTA, CDR2 FQGNSA. CDR3 sequence (DNA): TGTGCCAGCAGCTTAGCAATCACCGGGGAGCTGTTTTTT. This encodes CASSLAITGELFF.

The gene calls are TRBV19 and TRBJ2-5; 8 bases fit TRBD2. The J call is doubtful: the DNA matches TRBJ2-7 better. The CDR3 sequence is 14 residues long. Germline V lookup: CDR1 LNHDA, CDR2 SQIVND (reference sequence). This CDR3 is CASSPTGTSYEQYF. In nucleotides, the CDR3 is TGTGCCAGTAGTCCAACCGGGACTAGCTACGAGCAGTACTTC.

V gene TRBV29-1 combines with J gene TRBJ2-3; D might be TRBD1 (6 bases). Trimming left V 7 bases short and J 7 bases short, with 15 bases between. Per the germline V gene, CDR1 is SQVTM and CDR2 is ANQGSEA. The length of the CDR3 is 12 residues. The CDR3 nucleotides are TGCAGCGAGCGACTACAGGGTCATACGCAGTATTTT. Amino acids: CSERLQGHTQYF.

V usage is TRBV27 and J usage is TRBJ2-1; tentative D call: TRBD2 (6 bases). The V end was cut by 7 bases, the J end by 7 bases, with 23 bases between. Germline values: CDR1 MNHEY, CDR2 SMNVEV (reference sequence). This CDR3 comprises 16 residues. Here the CDR3 DNA reads TGTGCCAGCAAGCTTAGCGGCGATCTCGCTGGTAATGAGCAGTTCTTC. Its translation: CASKLSGDLAGNEQFF.